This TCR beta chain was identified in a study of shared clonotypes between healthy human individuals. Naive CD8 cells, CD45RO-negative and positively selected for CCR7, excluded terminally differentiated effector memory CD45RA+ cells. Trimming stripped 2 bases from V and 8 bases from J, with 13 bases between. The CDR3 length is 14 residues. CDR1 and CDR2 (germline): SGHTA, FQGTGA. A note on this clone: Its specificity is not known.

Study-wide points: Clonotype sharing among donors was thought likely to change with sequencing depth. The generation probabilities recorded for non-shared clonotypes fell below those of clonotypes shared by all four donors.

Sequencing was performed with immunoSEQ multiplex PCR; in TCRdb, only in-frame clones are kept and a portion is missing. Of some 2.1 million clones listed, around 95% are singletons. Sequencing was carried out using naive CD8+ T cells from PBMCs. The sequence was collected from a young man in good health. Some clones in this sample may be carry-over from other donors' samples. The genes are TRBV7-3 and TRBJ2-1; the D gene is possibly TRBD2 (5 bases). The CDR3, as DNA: TGTGCCAGCAGCTTAGAGGGAGTAGCTCATGAGCAGTTCTTC. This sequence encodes CASSLEGVAHEQFF. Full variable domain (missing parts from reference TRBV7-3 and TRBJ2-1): GAGVSQTPSNKVTEKGKYVELRCDPISGHTALYWYRQSLGQGPEFLIYFQGTGAADDSGLPNDRFFAVRPEGSVSTLKIQRTERGDSAVYLCASSLEGVAHEQFFGPGTRLTVL.